This TCR beta chain is from a study of T cell repertoires and HLA-DP antigens. About the study: In vitro CD4+ alloreactivity was against HeLa-presented HLA-DP.

To note about this clone: Its antigen is still unknown.

The CDR3 runs 12 residues. V shed 5 bases and J shed 4 bases, with 5 bases lying between them. Germline CDR1 and CDR2: MNHEY and SVGAGI. Sequencing used immunoSEQ multiplex PCR; TCRdb keeps in-frame clones, though not all of them. The table records approximately 90,000 clones, roughly 86% of them present only once. The chain uses TRBV6-5 and TRBJ1-4; no firm D call. The sample taken for sequencing was CD4+ T cells from PBMCs. This TCR was sampled from a man aged 50 to 59 in good health and CMV-seronegative. CDR3 DNA: TGTGCCAGCAGTGTACGTAATGAAAAACTGTTTTTT. The encoded protein is CASSVRNEKLFF.